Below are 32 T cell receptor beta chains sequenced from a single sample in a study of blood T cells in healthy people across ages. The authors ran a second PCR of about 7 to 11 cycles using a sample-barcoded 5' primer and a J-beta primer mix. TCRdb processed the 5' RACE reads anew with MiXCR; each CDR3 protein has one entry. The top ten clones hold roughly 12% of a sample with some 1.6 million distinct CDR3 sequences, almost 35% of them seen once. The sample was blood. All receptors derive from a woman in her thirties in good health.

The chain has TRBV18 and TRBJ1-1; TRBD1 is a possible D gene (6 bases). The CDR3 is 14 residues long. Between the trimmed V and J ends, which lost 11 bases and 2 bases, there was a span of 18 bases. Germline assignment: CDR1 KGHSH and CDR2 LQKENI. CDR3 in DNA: TGTGCCTGCAAGACGAATGGGGGCAACACTGAAGCTTTCTTT. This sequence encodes CACKTNGGNTEAFF.

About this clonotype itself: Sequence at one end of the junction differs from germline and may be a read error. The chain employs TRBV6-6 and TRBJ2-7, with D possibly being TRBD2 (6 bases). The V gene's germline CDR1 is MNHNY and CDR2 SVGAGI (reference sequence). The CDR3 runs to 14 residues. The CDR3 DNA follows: TGTGCCCGCAGTTCCGGGACTGGTACCTACGAGCAGTACTTC. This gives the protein CARSSGTGTYEQYF.

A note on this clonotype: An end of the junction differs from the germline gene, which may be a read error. CDR3: CASSLLETVAPTNTEAFF. For the CDR3, the DNA is TGTGCTAGCAGCCTACTTGAAACGGTGGCGCCGACGAACACTGAAGCTTTCTTT. The chain is built from TRBV3-1 and TRBJ1-1; D ambiguous. There are 18 residues in the CDR3. Germline V CDR1 and CDR2: LGHDT, YNNKEL (reference sequence).

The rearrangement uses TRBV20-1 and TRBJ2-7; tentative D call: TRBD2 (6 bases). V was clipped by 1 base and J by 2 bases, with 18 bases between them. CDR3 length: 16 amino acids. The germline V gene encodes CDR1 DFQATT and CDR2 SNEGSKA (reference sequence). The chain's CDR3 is CSARGLLAGVTYEQYF. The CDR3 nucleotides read TGCAGTGCTAGAGGATTACTAGCCGGAGTCACCTACGAGCAGTACTTC.

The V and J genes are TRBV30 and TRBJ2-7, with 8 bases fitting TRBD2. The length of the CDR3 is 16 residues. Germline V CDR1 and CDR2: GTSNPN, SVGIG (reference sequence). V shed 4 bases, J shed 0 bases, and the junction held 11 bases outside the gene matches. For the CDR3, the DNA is TGTGCCTGGAAGGCGGGACGGCGGGAGGACTCCTACGAGCAGTACTTC. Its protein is CAWKAGRREDSYEQYF. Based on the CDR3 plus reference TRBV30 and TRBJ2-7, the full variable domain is SQTIHQWPATLVQPVGSPLSLECTVEGTSNPNLYWYRQAAGRGLQLLFYSVGIGQISSEVPQNLSASRPQDRQFILSSKKLLLSDSGFYLCAWKAGRREDSYEQYFGPGTRLTVT.

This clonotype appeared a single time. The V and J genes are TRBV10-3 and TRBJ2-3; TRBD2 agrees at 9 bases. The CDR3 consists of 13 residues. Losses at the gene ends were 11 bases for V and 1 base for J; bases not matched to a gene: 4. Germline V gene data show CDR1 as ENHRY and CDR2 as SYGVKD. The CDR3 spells CAGGGAGTDTQYF. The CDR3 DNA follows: TGTGCCGGCGGGGGGGCCGGCACAGATACGCAGTATTTT.

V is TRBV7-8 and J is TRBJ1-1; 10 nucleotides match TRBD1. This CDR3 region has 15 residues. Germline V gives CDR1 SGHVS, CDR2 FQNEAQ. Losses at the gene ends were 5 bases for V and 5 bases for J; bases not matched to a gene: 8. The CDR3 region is CASSAGQGMGTEAFF. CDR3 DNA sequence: TGTGCCAGCAGCGCGGGACAGGGGATGGGGACTGAAGCTTTCTTT.

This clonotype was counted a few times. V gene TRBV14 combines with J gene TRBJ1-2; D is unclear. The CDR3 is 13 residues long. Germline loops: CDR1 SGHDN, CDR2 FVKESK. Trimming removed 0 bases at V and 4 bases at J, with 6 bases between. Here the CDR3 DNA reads TGTGCCAGCAGCCAAGAGATCTTCTATGGCTACACCTTC. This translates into CASSQEIFYGYTF.

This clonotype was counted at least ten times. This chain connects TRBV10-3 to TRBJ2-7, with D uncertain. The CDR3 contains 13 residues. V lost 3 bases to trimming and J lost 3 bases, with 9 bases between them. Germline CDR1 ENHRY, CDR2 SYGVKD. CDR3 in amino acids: CAISDDMIYEQYF. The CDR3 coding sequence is TGTGCCATCAGTGATGACATGATCTACGAGCAGTACTTC.

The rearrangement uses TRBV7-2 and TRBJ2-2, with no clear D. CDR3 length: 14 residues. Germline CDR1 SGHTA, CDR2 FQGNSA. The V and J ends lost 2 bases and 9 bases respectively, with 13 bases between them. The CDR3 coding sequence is TGTGCCAGCAGCTTACCTCGGGCCAAGAGGGAGCTGTTTTTT. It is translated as CASSLPRAKRELFF.

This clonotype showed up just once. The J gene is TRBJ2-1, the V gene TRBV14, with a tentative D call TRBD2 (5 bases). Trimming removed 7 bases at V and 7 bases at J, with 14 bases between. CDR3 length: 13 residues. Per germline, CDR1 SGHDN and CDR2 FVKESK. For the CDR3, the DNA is TGTGCCAGCAAAGCGGAGGACGCAAATGAGCAGTTCTTC. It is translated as CASKAEDANEQFF.

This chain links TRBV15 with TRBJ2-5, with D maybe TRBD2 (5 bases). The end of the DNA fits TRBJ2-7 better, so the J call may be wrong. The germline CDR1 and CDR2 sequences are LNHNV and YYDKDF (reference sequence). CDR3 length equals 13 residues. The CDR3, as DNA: TGTGCCACCAGCACCGGACTCGGTGGCGAGCAGTACTTC. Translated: CATSTGLGGEQYF.

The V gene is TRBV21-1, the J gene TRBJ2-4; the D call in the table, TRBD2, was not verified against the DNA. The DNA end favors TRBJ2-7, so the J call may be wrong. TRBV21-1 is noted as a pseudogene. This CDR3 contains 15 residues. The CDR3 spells CASSKRAGGVYEQYF. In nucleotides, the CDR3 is TGTGCCAGCAGCAAAAGAGCGGGAGGAGTCTACGAGCAGTACTTC.

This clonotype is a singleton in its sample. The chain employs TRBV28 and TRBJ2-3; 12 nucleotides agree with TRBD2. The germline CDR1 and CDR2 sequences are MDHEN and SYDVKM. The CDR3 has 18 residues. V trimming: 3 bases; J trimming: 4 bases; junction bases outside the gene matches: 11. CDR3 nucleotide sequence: TGTGCCAGCAGTTTTTCGACTAGCGGGAGTCGTCACGCAGATACGCAGTATTTT. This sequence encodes CASSFSTSGSRHADTQYF.

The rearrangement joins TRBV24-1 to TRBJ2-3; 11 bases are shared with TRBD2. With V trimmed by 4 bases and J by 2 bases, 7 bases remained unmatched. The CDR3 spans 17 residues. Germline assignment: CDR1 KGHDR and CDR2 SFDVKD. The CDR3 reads CATSDWGLADNTDTQYF. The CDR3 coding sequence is TGTGCCACCAGTGACTGGGGACTAGCGGATAACACAGATACGCAGTATTTT.

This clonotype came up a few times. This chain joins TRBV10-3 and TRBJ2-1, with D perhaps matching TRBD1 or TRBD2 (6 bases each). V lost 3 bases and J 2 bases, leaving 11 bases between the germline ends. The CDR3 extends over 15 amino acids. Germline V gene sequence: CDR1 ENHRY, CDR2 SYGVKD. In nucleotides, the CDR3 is TGTGCCATCAGTGATGGAGGGGGTACCTACAATGAGCAGTTCTTC. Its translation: CAISDGGGTYNEQFF.

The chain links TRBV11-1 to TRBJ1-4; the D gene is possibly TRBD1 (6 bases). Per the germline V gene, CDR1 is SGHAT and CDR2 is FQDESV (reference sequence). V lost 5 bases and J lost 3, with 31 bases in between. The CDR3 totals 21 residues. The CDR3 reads CASSRKFLGHPKAAANEKLFF. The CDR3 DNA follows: TGTGCCAGCAGCCGGAAATTTCTGGGACACCCAAAAGCAGCTGCTAATGAAAAACTGTTTTTT.

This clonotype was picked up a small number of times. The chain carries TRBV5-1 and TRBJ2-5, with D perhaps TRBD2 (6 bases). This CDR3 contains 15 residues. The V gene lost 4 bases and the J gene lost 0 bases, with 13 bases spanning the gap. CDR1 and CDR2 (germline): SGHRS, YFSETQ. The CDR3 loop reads CASSTGGVYQETQYF. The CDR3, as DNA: TGCGCCAGCAGCACAGGCGGGGTTTACCAAGAGACCCAGTACTTC. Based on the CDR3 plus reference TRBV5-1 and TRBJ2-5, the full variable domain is KAGVTQTPRYLIKTRGQQVTLSCSPISGHRSVSWYQQTPGQGLQFLFEYFSETQRNKGNFPGRFSGRQFSNSRSEMNVSTLELGDSALYLCASSTGGVYQETQYFGPGTRLLVL.

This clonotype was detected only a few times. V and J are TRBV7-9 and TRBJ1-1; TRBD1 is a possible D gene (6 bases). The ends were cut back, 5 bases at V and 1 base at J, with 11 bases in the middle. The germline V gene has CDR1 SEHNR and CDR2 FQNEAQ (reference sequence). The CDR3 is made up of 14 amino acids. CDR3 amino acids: CASSEATGNTEAFF. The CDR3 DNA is TGTGCCAGCAGCGAAGCGACAGGGAACACTGAAGCTTTCTTT.

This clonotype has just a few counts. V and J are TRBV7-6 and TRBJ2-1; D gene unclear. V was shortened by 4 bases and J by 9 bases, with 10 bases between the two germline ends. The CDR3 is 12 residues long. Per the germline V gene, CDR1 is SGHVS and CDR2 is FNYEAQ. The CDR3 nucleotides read TGTGCCAGCAGCTCCACTGAGGCTGAGCAGTTCTTC. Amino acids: CASSSTEAEQFF.

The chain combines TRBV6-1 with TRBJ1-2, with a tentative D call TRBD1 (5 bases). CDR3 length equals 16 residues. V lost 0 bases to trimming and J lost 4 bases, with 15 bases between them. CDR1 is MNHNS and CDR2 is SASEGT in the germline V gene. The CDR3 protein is CASSEAINSGGYGYTF. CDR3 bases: TGTGCCAGCAGTGAAGCCATAAATTCCGGGGGCTATGGCTACACCTTC.

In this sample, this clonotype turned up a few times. The CDR3 region is CASSILESSYNEQFF. In nucleotides, the CDR3 is TGTGCCAGCAGTATACTAGAAAGCTCCTACAATGAGCAGTTCTTC. The V gene is TRBV6-2 or TRBV6-3, the J gene TRBJ2-1, with a tentative D call TRBD2 (5 bases). The V gene lost 5 bases and the J gene lost 0 bases, with 11 bases spanning the gap. This CDR3 is built from 15 residues. The germline V gene has CDR1 MNHEY and CDR2 SVGEGT.

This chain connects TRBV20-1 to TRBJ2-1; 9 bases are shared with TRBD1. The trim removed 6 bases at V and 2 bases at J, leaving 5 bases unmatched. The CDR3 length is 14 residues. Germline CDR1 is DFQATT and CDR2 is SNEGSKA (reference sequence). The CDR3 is CSAAGTGTYNEQFF. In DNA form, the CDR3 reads TGCAGTGCCGCTGGGACAGGGACCTACAATGAGCAGTTCTTC.

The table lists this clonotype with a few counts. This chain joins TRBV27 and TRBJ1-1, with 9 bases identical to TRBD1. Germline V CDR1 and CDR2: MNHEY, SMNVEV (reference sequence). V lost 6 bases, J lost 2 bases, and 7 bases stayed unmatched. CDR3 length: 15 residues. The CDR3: CASRRTGVVNTEAFF. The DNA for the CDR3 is TGTGCCAGCAGGAGGACAGGGGTTGTCAACACTGAAGCTTTCTTT.

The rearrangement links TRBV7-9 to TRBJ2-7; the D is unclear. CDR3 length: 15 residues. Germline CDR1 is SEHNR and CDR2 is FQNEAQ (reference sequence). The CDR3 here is CASSPTVTNSCEQYV. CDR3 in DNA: TGTGCCAGCAGCCCCACAGTGACCAACTCCTGCGAGCAGTACGTC.

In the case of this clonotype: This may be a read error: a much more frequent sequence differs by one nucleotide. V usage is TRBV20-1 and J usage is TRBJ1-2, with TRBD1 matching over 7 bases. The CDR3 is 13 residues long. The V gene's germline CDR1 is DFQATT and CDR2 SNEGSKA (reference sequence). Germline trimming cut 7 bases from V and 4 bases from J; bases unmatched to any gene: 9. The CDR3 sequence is CSGVTGTRYGYTF. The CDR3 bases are TGCAGTGGGGTGACAGGGACACGCTATGGCTACACCTTC.

CDR3 residues: CASSLDPGSRGYTF. The CDR3 coding sequence is TGTGCCAGCAGCTTAGATCCGGGGTCGCGCGGCTACACCTTC. The chain combines TRBV7-3 with TRBJ1-2; no clear D. The V end lost 2 bases, the J end lost 8 bases, and 15 bases lay between the germline ends. Germline loops: CDR1 SGHTA, CDR2 FQGTGA. The CDR3 is made up of 14 amino acids.

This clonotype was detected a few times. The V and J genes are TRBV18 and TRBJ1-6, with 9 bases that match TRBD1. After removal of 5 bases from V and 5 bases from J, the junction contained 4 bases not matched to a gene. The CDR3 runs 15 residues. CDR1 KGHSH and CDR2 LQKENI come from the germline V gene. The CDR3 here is CASSSRDRDNSPLHF. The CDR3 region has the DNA TGTGCCAGCTCAAGCCGGGACAGGGATAATTCACCCCTCCACTTT.

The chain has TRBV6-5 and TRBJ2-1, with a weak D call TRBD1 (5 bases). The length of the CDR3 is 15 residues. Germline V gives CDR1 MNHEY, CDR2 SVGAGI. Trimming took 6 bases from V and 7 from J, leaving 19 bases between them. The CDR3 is CASSLVAGITNEQFF. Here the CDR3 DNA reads TGTGCCAGCAGCTTAGTTGCAGGGATCACGAATGAGCAGTTCTTC.

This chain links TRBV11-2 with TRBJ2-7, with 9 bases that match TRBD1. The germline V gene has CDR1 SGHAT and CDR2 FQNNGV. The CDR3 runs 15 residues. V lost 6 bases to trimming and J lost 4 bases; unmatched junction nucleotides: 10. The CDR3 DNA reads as TGTGCCAGCAGTTACAGAGGACAGGGGACTTACGAGCAGTACTTC. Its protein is CASSYRGQGTYEQYF.

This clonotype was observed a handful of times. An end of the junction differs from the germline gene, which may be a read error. As DNA, the CDR3 is TGCGCCAGCAGCCAATTTACGACAGTCTCCTGCGAGCAGTACTTC. The encoded protein is CASSQFTTVSCEQYF. V and J are TRBV4-1 and TRBJ2-1, with D possibly being TRBD1 (5 bases). The DNA end is a closer match to TRBJ2-7, so the J assignment may be wrong. The germline V gene encodes CDR1 MGHRA and CDR2 YSYEKL. This CDR3 is 15 amino acids long.

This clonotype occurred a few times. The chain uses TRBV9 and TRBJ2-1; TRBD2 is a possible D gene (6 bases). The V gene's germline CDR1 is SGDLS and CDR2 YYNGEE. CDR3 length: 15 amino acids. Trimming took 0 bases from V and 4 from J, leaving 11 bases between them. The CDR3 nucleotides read TGTGCCAGCAGCGTAGGTCCTAGCGAGTACAATGAGCAGTTCTTC. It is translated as CASSVGPSEYNEQFF.